This T cell receptor beta chain appears in the sequencing data of a study of T cell responses to AZD1222 COVID-19 vaccine (dated by TCRdb to the early 2020s). Study-level background: A total of around 240 trial participants underwent TCR sequencing, of whom around 210 had received two doses of AZD1222 and about 25 had received two doses of the MenACWY control vaccine. Enrollment into the trials was organized by age into subgroups of 18-55, 56-69 and 70-plus years, and those subgroups contained roughly 150, 30 and 60 TCR-sequenced participants, respectively. Study-wide conclusions, independent of this receptor: Reportedly, almost half of the unique spike-specific TCRs recognized epitopes lying outside the regions that are mutated in the B.1.351 and B.1.1.7 variants. Conclusions about previously exposed vaccinees were limited because only a handful of AZD1222 recipients were SARS-CoV-2 seropositive at baseline. In the small 56-69-year group, the increase in depth fell short of significance, most likely because of low power. After two AZD1222 doses, spike-specific TCR breadth and depth were significantly higher than at day 0 and than in MenACWY recipients. Participants were mostly white British and included more females than males, and it was suggested by the authors that clonal diversity may have been underestimated. Because no samples from the day 14 peak response were available, repertoires could be characterized only after the peak T cell response. The whole spike protein was spanned by vaccine-associated CD4 TCRs, and dominant responses were seen in regions 160-218 and 743-854.

As to this clone: What antigen it recognizes has not been identified. Base-call qualities are not available, and no considerably larger clone is one nucleotide away.

The CDR3 regions of human TCRbeta chains were analyzed by immunosequencing. Processing in the source paper ran as follows. TCRs in the repertoires were matched against a reference library of SARS-CoV-2-specific TCRs that had been generated with the MIRA antigen-specificity platform. Breadth was defined as the fraction of unique TCRs that were SARS-CoV-2-associated, and depth was defined as the fraction of total T cells that were SARS-CoV-2-associated. Using the MIRA data, every spike-specific TCR was mapped to the spike region that the TCR reacted to and assigned to either a CD4 or a CD8 class. Log10-transformed breadth and depth values were compared by one-way ANOVA with Sidak's multiple comparisons tests. TCRdb re-hosts the immuneACCESS table, in-frame sequences only. Its copies lack some clones; in the studies checked, an unresolved V gene accounts for under half of them, and the cause for the rest is not known. The DNA was the basis for D and trimming; V, J and clone size are from that table. Recorded for this sample are 79,000 or so clones; roughly 80% of them occurred a single time. Roughly 29% of the sample is held by the ten biggest clonotypes.

The CDR3 sequence holds 13 residues, the cysteine and phenylalanine included. The DNA shown is the 39-base CDR3, in frame from base 1. V gives up 2 bases and J gives up 6 bases, and the segment between their germline ends measures 9 bases. CDR1 and CDR2, looked up from the germline V gene, are KGHSH and LQKENI. The sample's time point label is to be understood as: about 28 days (+/-7) after the second vaccine dose. Explained via the paper, the treatment or condition label denotes: meningococcal conjugate vaccine given as trial control. Samples from vaccinated people were obtained from the UK trials COV001 and COV002, which included a single-blind randomized controlled phase 2/3 trial of AZD1222 (ChAdOx1 nCoV-19) in healthy adults. For TCRbeta chain sequencing, PBMC samples were collected from trial participants at day 0 and at day 28 after the second dose.

This clonotype was obtained from an adult who received the MenACWY meningococcal vaccine as a control. Sequencing used peripheral blood, obtained 28 days after the second dose of the MenACWY control vaccine. The sequence links TRBV18 to TRBJ2-3; no D gene call is confident. The DNA sequence reads TGTGCCAGCTCACCAAGGGCTTGGGATACGCAGTATTTT. The translation is CASSPRAWDTQYF.